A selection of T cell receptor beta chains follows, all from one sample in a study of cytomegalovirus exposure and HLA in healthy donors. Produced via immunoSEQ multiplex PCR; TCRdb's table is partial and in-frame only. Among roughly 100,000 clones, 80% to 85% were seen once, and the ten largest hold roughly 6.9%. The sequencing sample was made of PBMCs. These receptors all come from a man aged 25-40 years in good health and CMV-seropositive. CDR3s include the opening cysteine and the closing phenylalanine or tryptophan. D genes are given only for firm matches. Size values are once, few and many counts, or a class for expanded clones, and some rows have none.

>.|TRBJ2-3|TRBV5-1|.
CASSQRQVTDTQYF
TGCGCCAGCAGTCAGAGACAGGTGACCGATACGCAGTATTTT
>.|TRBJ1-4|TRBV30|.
CAWSVISGEKLFF
TGTGCCTGGAGTGTAATATCAGGGGAAAAACTGTTTTTT
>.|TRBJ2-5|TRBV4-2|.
CASSQDRGSQETQYF
TGTGCCAGCAGCCAAGATCGGGGATCCCAAGAGACCCAGTACTTC
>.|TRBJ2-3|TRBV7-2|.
CASSLYRRQTDTQYF
TGTGCCAGCAGCTTATACCGCAGGCAAACAGATACGCAGTATTTT
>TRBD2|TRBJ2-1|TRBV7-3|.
CASSLRGTSDSYNEQFF
TGTGCCAGCAGCCTACGAGGGACTAGCGACTCCTACAATGAGCAGTTCTTC
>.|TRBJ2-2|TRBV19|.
CASSISLEGAIGELFF
TGTGCCAGTAGTATATCTTTGGAGGGGGCTATCGGGGAGCTGTTTTTT
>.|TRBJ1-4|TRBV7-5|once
CVRSSDDFIRTNEKLFF
TGTGTCAGAAGCTCCGATGACTTTATCCGGACTAATGAAAAACTGTTTTTT
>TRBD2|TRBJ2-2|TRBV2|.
CASVGTTYTGELFF
TGTGCCAGCGTAGGGACTACCTACACCGGGGAGCTGTTTTTT
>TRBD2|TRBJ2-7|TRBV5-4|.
CASSPDIAGASEQYF
TGTGCCAGCAGCCCGGATATAGCGGGGGCCTCCGAGCAGTACTTC
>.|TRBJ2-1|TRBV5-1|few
CASRPRGTSSDNEQFF
TGCGCCAGCAGGCCTCGGGGAACATCCTCCGACAATGAGCAGTTCTTC
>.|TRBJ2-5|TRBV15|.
CATSRRQQETQYF
TGTGCCACCAGCCGACGACAACAAGAGACCCAGTACTTC
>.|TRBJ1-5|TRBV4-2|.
CASSQVSNQPQHF
TGTGCCAGCAGCCAAGTAAGCAATCAGCCCCAGCATTTT
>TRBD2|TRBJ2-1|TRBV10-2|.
CATAGTNYNEQFF
TGCGCCACTGCCGGGACTAACTACAATGAGCAGTTCTTC
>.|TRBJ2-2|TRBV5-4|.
CASSGEEGLFF
TGTGCCAGCAGCGGGGAGGAAGGGCTGTTTTTT
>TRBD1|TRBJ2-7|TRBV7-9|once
CASSTRTGGLYEQYF
TGTGCCAGCAGCACTCGGACAGGGGGCTTGTACGAGCAGTACTTC
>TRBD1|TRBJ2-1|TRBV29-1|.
CSVIRGQGESYNEQFF
TGCAGCGTTATTCGTGGGCAGGGGGAATCCTACAATGAGCAGTTCTTC
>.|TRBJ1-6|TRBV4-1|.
CASSQVGGNSPLHF
TGCGCCAGCAGCCAAGTCGGGGGAAATTCACCCCTCCACTTT
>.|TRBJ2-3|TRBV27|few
CASSAITTSTDTQYF
TGTGCCAGCAGTGCCATAACTACTAGCACAGATACGCAGTATTTT
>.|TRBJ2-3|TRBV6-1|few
CASSEGSGGHPPYF
TGTGCCAGCAGTGAAGGCAGTGGGGGCCACCCCCCGTATTTT
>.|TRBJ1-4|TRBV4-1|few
CASSRSSANEKLFF
TGCGCCAGCAGCCGCTCCAGCGCTAATGAAAAACTGTTTTTT
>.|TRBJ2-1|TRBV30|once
CAWGGVGLSGEQFF
TGTGCCTGGGGAGGTGTTGGGTTATCCGGTGAGCAGTTCTTC
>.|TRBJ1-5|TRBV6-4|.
CASSVTVGQPQHF
TGTGCCAGCAGTGTCACGGTCGGGCAGCCCCAGCATTTT
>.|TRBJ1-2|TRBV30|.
CAWGGPGGRGYTF
TGTGCCTGGGGGGGACCGGGAGGTCGGGGCTACACCTTC
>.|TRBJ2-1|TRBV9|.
CASSPPNRGEQFF
TGTGCCAGCTCGCCCCCTAATAGGGGTGAGCAGTTCTTC
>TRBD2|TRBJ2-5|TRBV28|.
CASSPGGRGAAGTQYF
TGTGCCAGCAGTCCCGGGGGGCGGGGGGCCGCCGGGACCCAGTACTTC
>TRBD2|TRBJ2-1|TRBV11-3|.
CASSRGGSSYNEQFF
TGTGCCAGCAGCCGGGGGGGAAGCTCCTACAATGAGCAGTTCTTC
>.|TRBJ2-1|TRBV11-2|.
CAPSPAGEQFF
TGTGCCCCCAGCCCGGCAGGGGAGCAGTTCTTC
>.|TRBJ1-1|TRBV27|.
CASSPPGGAIFAEAFF
TGTGCCAGCAGTCCCCCCGGGGGGGCTATATTCGCTGAAGCTTTCTTT
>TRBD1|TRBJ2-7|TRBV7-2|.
CASSRPGTGGNEQYF
TGTGCCAGCAGTCGGCCCGGGACAGGGGGAAACGAGCAGTACTTC
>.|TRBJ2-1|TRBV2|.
CASSGGGFGSYNEQFF
TGTGCCAGCAGTGGCGGAGGCTTCGGCTCCTACAATGAGCAGTTCTTC
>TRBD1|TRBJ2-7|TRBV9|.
CASSVGGTGTYEQYF
TGTGCCAGCAGCGTAGGGGGGACAGGCACCTACGAGCAGTACTTC
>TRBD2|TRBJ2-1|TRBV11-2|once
CASSASPGGAFSEQFF
TGTGCCAGCAGCGCCTCTCCCGGGGGGGCCTTCAGTGAGCAGTTCTTC
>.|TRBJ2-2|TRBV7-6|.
CASSLESRAGELFF
TGTGCCAGCAGCTTAGAGAGCAGGGCCGGGGAGCTGTTTTTT
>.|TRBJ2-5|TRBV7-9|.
CASSWGTGMGTQYF
TGTGCCAGCTCCTGGGGCACTGGAATGGGGACCCAGTACTTC
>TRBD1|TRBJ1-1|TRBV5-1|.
CASSLEGTGIFGTEAFF
TGCGCCAGCAGCTTGGAGGGGACAGGGATTTTTGGCACTGAAGCTTTCTTT
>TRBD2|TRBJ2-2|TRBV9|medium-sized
CASSVARGGTGELFF
TGTGCCAGCAGCGTAGCAAGGGGAGGGACCGGGGAGCTGTTTTTT
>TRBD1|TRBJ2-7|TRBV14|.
CASSLRSDRVHEQYF
TGTGCCAGCAGCCTTCGTTCCGACAGGGTCCACGAGCAGTACTTC
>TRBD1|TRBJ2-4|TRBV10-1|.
CASSDRGLIAKNIQYF
TGCGCCAGCAGTGATAGGGGGCTTATAGCCAAAAACATTCAGTACTTC
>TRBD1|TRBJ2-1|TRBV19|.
CASSIRTGESYEQFF
TGTGCCAGTAGTATCCGAACAGGGGAGAGCTATGAGCAGTTCTTC
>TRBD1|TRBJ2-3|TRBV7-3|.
CASSPRQGPTDTQYF
TGTGCCAGCAGCCCTAGACAGGGGCCCACAGATACGCAGTATTTT
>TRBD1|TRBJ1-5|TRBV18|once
CASSPGQVGNQPQHF
TGTGCCAGCTCACCCGGACAGGTTGGAAATCAGCCCCAGCATTTT
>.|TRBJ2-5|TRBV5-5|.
CASSLPQGRQETQYF
TGTGCCAGCAGCTTACCTCAGGGGCGGCAAGAGACCCAGTACTTC
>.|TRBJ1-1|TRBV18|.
CASSPPGGRNTEAFF
TGTGCCAGCTCACCACCGGGGGGGCGAAACACTGAAGCTTTCTTT
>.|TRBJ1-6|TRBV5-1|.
CASSLNVETGSPLHF
TGCGCCAGCAGCTTGAATGTGGAGACAGGATCACCCCTCCACTTT
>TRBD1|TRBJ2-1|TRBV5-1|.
CASSGTGGIDNEQFF
TGCGCCAGCAGCGGAACAGGGGGGATCGACAATGAGCAGTTCTTC
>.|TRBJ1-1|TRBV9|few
CASSAFNSGTEAFF
TGTGCCAGCAGCGCCTTCAACAGCGGGACTGAAGCTTTCTTT
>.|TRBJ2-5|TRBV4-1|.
CASSPQGETQYF
TGCGCCAGCAGCCCCCAGGGAGAGACCCAGTACTTC
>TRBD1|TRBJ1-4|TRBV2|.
CASSAHTPGQGTNEKLFF
TGTGCCAGCAGTGCCCACACTCCGGGACAGGGTACTAATGAAAAACTGTTTTTT
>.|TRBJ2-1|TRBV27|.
CASSFRDIEYNEQFF
TGTGCCAGCAGTTTTAGGGACATAGAGTACAATGAGCAGTTCTTC
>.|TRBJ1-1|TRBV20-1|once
CRPEFGTEAFF
TGCAGGCCCGAGTTTGGCACTGAAGCTTTCTTT
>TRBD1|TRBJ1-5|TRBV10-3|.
CAISESKTGGLDQPQHF
TGTGCCATCAGTGAGTCGAAGACAGGGGGGCTTGATCAGCCCCAGCATTTT
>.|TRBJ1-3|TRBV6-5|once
CASSPGFAGNTIYF
TGTGCCAGCAGTCCAGGGTTTGCCGGAAACACCATATATTTT
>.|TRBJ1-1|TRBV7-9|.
CASSPGVGSMNTEAFF
TGTGCCAGCAGCCCCGGGGTGGGCTCCATGAACACTGAAGCTTTCTTT